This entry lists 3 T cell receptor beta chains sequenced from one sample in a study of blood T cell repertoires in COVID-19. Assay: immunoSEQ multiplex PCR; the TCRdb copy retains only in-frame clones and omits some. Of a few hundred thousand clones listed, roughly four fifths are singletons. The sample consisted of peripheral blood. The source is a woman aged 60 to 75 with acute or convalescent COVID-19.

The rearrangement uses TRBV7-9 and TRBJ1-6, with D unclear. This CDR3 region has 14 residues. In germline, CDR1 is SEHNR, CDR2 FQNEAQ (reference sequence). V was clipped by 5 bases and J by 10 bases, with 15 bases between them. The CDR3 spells CASSERRAGSPLHF. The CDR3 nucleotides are TGTGCCAGCAGCGAACGTAGGGCGGGATCACCCCTCCACTTT.

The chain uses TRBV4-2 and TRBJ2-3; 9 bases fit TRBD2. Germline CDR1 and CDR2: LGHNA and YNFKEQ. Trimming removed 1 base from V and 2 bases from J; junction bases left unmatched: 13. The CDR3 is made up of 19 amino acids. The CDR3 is CASSQVTTSSGAYTDTQYF. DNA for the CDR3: TGTGCCAGCAGCCAAGTAACTACGTCTAGCGGGGCCTACACAGATACGCAGTATTTT.

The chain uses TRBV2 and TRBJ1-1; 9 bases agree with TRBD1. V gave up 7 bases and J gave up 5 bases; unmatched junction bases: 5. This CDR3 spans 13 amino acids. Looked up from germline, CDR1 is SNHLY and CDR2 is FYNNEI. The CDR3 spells CASIRDRETEAFF. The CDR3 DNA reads TGTGCCAGCATTAGGGACAGGGAGACTGAAGCTTTCTTT.